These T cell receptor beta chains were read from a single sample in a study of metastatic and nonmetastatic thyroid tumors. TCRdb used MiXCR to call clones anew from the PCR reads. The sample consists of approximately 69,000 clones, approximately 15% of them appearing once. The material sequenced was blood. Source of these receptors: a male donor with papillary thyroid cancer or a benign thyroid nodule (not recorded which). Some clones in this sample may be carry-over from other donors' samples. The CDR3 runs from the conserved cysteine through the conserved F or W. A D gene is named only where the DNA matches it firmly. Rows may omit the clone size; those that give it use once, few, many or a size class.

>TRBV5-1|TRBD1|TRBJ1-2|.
TGCGCCAGCAGCTTGTCGGGACAGGGGGCCTATGGCTACACCTTC
CASSLSGQGAYGYTF
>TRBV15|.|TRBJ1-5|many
TGTGCCACCAGCAGAGAGGGGGGGGCCCAATATCAGCCCCAGCATTTT
CATSREGGAQYQPQHF
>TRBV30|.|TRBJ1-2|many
TGTGCCTGGAGTGTCACAGGGACCGGCTACACCTTC
CAWSVTGTGYTF
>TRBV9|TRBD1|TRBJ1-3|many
TGTGCCAGCAGCCCCCGCGGACAGGACCACGCAAACACCATATATTTT
CASSPRGQDHANTIYF
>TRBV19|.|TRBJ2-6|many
TGTGCCAGTAGTATAGATGTATCCAGGGCTGGGGCCAACGTCCTGACTTTC
CASSIDVSRAGANVLTF
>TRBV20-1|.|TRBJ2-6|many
TGCAGTGCTAGAGATGGACGGGAAGTTGAGAGCTCTGGGGCCAACGTCCTGACTTTC
CSARDGREVESSGANVLTF
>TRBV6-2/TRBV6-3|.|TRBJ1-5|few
TGTGCCAGCAGCCCGGGGGGTCTGCTAAATCAGCCCCAGCATTTT
CASSPGGLLNQPQHF
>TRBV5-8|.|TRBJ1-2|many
TGTGCCATCGAACATGGAGCTAACTATGGCTACACCTTC
CAIEHGANYGYTF
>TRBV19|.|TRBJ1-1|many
TGTGCCAGTGAGAATCGTGAGGGGGCTTTCTTT
CASENREGAFF
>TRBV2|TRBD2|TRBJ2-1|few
TGTGCCAGCAAACCGGGACTAGCGGGACGTGGGGAGCAGTTCTTC
CASKPGLAGRGEQFF
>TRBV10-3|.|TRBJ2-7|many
TGTGCCATCATTAGCTACGAGCAGTACTTC
CAIISYEQYF
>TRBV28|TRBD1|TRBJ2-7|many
TGTGCCAGCAGTTCCCGAGACAGGGGTGACGAGCAGTACTTC
CASSSRDRGDEQYF
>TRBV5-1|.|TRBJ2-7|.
TGCGCCAGCAGCTTGGCCCCTGGGAGCTCCTACGAGCAGTACTTC
CASSLAPGSSYEQYF
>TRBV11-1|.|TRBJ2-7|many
TGTGCCAGCACCCCGACCCGGGAGCGATCCTACGAGCAGTACTTC
CASTPTRERSYEQYF
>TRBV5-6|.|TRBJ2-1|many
TGTGCCAGCAGCCCGCCGGGTCTACACAATGAGCAGTTCTTC
CASSPPGLHNEQFF
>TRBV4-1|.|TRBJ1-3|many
TGCGCCAGCAGCCAAGCTCAACAGGGTAGAAACACCATATATTTT
CASSQAQQGRNTIYF